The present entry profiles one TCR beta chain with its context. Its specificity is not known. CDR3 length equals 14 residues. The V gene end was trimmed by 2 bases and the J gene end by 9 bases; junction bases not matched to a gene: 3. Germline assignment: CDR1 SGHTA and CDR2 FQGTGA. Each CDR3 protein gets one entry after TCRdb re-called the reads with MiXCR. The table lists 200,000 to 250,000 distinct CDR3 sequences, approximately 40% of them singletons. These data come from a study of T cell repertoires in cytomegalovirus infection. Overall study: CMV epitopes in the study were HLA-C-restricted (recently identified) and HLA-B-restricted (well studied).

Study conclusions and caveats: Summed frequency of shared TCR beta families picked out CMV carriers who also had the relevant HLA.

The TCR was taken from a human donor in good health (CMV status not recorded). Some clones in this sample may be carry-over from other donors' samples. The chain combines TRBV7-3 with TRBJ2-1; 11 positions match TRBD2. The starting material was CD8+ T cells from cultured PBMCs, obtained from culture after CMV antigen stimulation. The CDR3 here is CASSLASGGTEQFF. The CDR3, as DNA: TGTGCCAGCAGCTTAGCTAGCGGGGGGACTGAGCAGTTCTTC.